Listed below are T cell receptor beta chains from one sample, sequenced in a study of blood T cell repertoires in COVID-19. The repertoire was sequenced with immunoSEQ multiplex PCR; TCRdb's copy has only in-frame clones and lacks some. The table records hundreds of thousands of clones, around 89% of them present only once. The source material was PBMCs or T cells enriched from blood (not recorded which). These receptors originate from a woman in her forties or fifties who had recovered from COVID-19. Each CDR3 is given with its conserved first and last residue. The listing skips clone size in some rows; elsewhere it reads once, few, many or a size class.

j_gene: TRBJ2-1
v_gene: TRBV3-1/TRBV3-2
abundance: .
CDR3aa: CASSQGVRLAGVGEQFF

j_gene: TRBJ1-1
v_gene: TRBV28
abundance: .
CDR3aa: CASSPTNRGPSAFF

j_gene: TRBJ2-7
v_gene: TRBV25-1
abundance: .
CDR3aa: CASSEWGQGNEQYF

j_gene: TRBJ1-1
v_gene: TRBV5-1
abundance: .
CDR3aa: CASYPGQPNTEAFF

j_gene: TRBJ1-1
v_gene: TRBV2
abundance: few
CDR3aa: CASRGGQGLTEAFF

j_gene: TRBJ2-7
v_gene: TRBV29-1
abundance: .
CDR3aa: CSVEASRSGSYEQYF

j_gene: TRBJ1-2
v_gene: TRBV28
abundance: .
CDR3aa: CASTIPGQGVYGYTF

j_gene: TRBJ1-5
v_gene: TRBV15
abundance: .
CDR3aa: CATSRAGTGDNQPQHF

j_gene: TRBJ2-1
v_gene: TRBV20-1
abundance: .
CDR3aa: CSARGGGEQFF

j_gene: TRBJ2-3
v_gene: TRBV18
abundance: .
CDR3aa: CASGPSTDTQYF

j_gene: TRBJ1-3
v_gene: TRBV4-3
abundance: .
CDR3aa: CASSQNIGEFGNTIYF

j_gene: TRBJ1-6
v_gene: TRBV6-4
abundance: few
CDR3aa: CASTSPRTGDNSPLHF

j_gene: TRBJ2-3
v_gene: TRBV5-1
abundance: .
CDR3aa: CASSLDGRGGTDTQYF

j_gene: TRBJ2-1
v_gene: TRBV11-3
abundance: .
CDR3aa: CASSLNPGQSVPYNEQFF

j_gene: TRBJ2-7
v_gene: TRBV28
abundance: once
CDR3aa: CASSLGGRSYEQYF

j_gene: TRBJ2-7
v_gene: TRBV24-1
abundance: .
CDR3aa: CATSGLGNRGSYEQYF

j_gene: TRBJ1-2
v_gene: TRBV6-5
abundance: .
CDR3aa: CASSYIASANYGYTF

j_gene: TRBJ2-2
v_gene: TRBV28
abundance: .
CDR3aa: CATTLVRDNGRVAGHTGELFF

j_gene: TRBJ1-1
v_gene: TRBV18
abundance: .
CDR3aa: CASSPDLRDIGMNTEAFF

j_gene: TRBJ1-1
v_gene: TRBV11-2
abundance: .
CDR3aa: CASTYRGLNTEAFF

j_gene: TRBJ1-5
v_gene: TRBV19
abundance: .
CDR3aa: CASSLQGITQPQHF

j_gene: TRBJ2-1
v_gene: TRBV28
abundance: .
CDR3aa: CASRASGIGEQFF

j_gene: TRBJ2-1
v_gene: TRBV19
abundance: .
CDR3aa: CASSIERQNNEQFF

j_gene: TRBJ1-1
v_gene: TRBV7-9
abundance: once
CDR3aa: CASSPQGNPTEAFF

j_gene: TRBJ2-2
v_gene: TRBV12-3/TRBV12-4
abundance: .
CDR3aa: CASSPRLTGELFF

j_gene: TRBJ1-2
v_gene: TRBV28
abundance: .
CDR3aa: CASSPGTGNYGYTF

j_gene: TRBJ1-1
v_gene: TRBV7-8
abundance: .
CDR3aa: CASSLGDRGAFF

j_gene: TRBJ1-5
v_gene: TRBV7-2
abundance: .
CDR3aa: CASSLGTLQPQHF

j_gene: TRBJ1-2
v_gene: TRBV7-9
abundance: once
CDR3aa: CASSGQGDSPGYTF

j_gene: TRBJ1-1
v_gene: TRBV7-2
abundance: .
CDR3aa: CASSAGQRNTEAFF

j_gene: TRBJ2-7
v_gene: TRBV5-1
abundance: .
CDR3aa: CASSSELAGAYEQYF

j_gene: TRBJ1-6
v_gene: TRBV28
abundance: .
CDR3aa: CASSLLRVGGDWTPLHF

j_gene: TRBJ1-1
v_gene: TRBV7-7
abundance: .
CDR3aa: CASSPTPDRATEAFF

j_gene: TRBJ2-1
v_gene: TRBV9
abundance: .
CDR3aa: CASSVMGSSYNEQFF

j_gene: TRBJ2-7
v_gene: TRBV7-2
abundance: .
CDR3aa: CASSSGLAVRGEQYF

j_gene: TRBJ2-2
v_gene: TRBV6-5
abundance: .
CDR3aa: CASSWSDTGELFF

j_gene: TRBJ1-5
v_gene: TRBV27
abundance: .
CDR3aa: CASRPGQGVRQPQHF

j_gene: TRBJ2-7
v_gene: TRBV28
abundance: .
CDR3aa: CASSLMATGGNEQYF

j_gene: TRBJ2-3
v_gene: TRBV7-3
abundance: .
CDR3aa: CASSPKTTGYDTDTQYF